Below are 4 T cell receptor beta chains sequenced from a single sample in a study of identical twins (TCRdb year 2016). Libraries were built with 5' RACE. Sequencing relied on an Illumina HiSeq 2000. TCRdb trimmed the raw reads at Q25, called clones with MiXCR and kept productive beta chains. Every distinct CDR3 protein forms one entry, paired with its most common genes and DNA. This sample gives a few hundred thousand distinct CDR3 sequences in total; roughly 12% of them show up just once. About 7% of the sample comes from the top ten. Separately, the same data were catalogued under a study of yellow fever vaccine responses in identical twins.

The sequencing sample was made of CD8+ T cells sorted from blood. The origin of the receptors is a woman aged 18 to 35 in good health.

This clonotype showed up just once. The chain combines TRBV5-8 with TRBJ2-7; D gene uncertain. Per the germline V gene, CDR1 is SGHTS and CDR2 is YDEGEE. CDR3 length equals 14 residues. CDR3 protein: CAISPGLLVYEQYV. CDR3 coding DNA: TGTGCCATCAGCCCCGGGCTCCTCGTCTACGAGCAGTACGTC.

The J gene is TRBJ2-3, the V gene TRBV5-1, with 10 bases fitting TRBD2. The CDR3 spans 17 residues. V dropped 4 bases and J dropped 2; count of bases not matched to a gene: 10. CDR1 and CDR2 (germline): SGHRS, YFSETQ. The CDR3 DNA follows: TGCGCCAGCAGCCTGCGACTAGCGGGCCTTACCACAGATACGCAGTATTTT. Residues: CASSLRLAGLTTDTQYF.

This clonotype came up a few times. This chain links TRBV15 with TRBJ1-1; D gene ambiguous. Trimming stripped 3 bases from V and 0 bases from J, with 14 bases between. Germline V lookup: CDR1 LNHNV, CDR2 YYDKDF (reference sequence). CDR3 length equals 16 residues. The CDR3 coding sequence is TGTGCCACCAGCAGGGGCCGAGGGTCCATGAACACTGAAGCTTTCTTT. Its protein is CATSRGRGSMNTEAFF.

This clonotype was detected many times. The J gene is TRBJ2-2, the V gene TRBV7-6; 11 bases fit TRBD1. The CDR3 length is 15 residues. Germline CDR1 and CDR2: SGHVS and FNYEAQ. V trimming: 3 bases; J trimming: 5 bases; junction bases outside the gene matches: 2. CDR3 sequence (DNA): TGTGCCAGCAGCTTCGGACAGGGGGCGACCGGGGAGCTGTTTTTT. Translating gives CASSFGQGATGELFF.